Below, one TCR beta chain is given with its context. What it recognizes is unknown. This entry comes from a study of a mutant IDH1 vaccine in newly diagnosed glioma. Germline V gene data show CDR1 as SGHRS and CDR2 as YFSETQ. The CDR3 runs 12 residues. The ends lost 5 bases at V and 11 bases at J; junction bases unmatched: 9. Profiling relied on immunoSEQ multiplex PCR, and the TCRdb table lists in-frame clones only, not all of them. The table records approximately 61,000 clones, about four fifths of them present only once. Specified time point: week 35, safety follow-up. A single vaccine dose contained 300 ug of mutant IDH1 20-mer peptide, and topical imiquimod was used with it.

This clonotype was sampled from a man aged 35 to 55 with glioma. The sequencing here drew on PBMCs, taken from a glioma patient whose treatment included an IDH1 peptide vaccine. This sequence joins TRBV5-1 and TRBJ1-1; 7 bases agree with TRBD1. The CDR3 sequence: CASRQGPGAAFF. The CDR3, as DNA: TGCGCCAGCAGACAGGGGCCCGGTGCGGCTTTCTTT.